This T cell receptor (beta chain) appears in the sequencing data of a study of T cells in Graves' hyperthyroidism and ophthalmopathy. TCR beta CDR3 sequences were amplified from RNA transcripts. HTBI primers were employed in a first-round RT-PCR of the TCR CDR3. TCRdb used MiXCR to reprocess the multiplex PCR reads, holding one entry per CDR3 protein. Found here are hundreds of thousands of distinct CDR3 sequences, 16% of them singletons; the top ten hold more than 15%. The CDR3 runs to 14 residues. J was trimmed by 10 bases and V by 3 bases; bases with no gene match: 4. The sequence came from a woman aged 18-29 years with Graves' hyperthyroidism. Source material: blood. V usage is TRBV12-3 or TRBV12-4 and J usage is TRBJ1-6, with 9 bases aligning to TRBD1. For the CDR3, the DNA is TGTGCCAGCAGTTTGAGGACAGGGGAATCACCCCTCCACTTT. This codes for CASSLRTGESPLHF.